These 15 T cell receptor beta chains were sequenced from one sample in a study of immune evolution from preneoplasia to lung adenocarcinoma. Produced via immunoSEQ multiplex PCR; TCRdb's table is partial and in-frame only. The sample carries 8,500 to 10,000 clones, roughly 73% recorded once. The specimen sequenced was FFPE lung adenocarcinoma in situ tissue. All receptors come from an older person with lung adenocarcinoma.

This chain joins TRBV11-2 and TRBJ2-3; D gene ambiguous. Germline lookup yields CDR1 SGHAT and CDR2 FQNNGV. With 6 bases removed from V and 5 bases from J, the gap between germline ends came to 9 bases. The CDR3 has 12 amino acids. CDR3 loop: CASRSQIDTQYF. DNA for the CDR3: TGTGCCAGCAGATCACAAATAGATACGCAGTATTTT.

This clone was counted a single time. The chain couples TRBV5-6 to TRBJ2-5; 7 positions agree with TRBD1. The junction had 4 bases not matched to a gene; V was cut back by 3 bases and J by 5 bases. CDR1 and CDR2 from the germline V gene are SGHDT and YYEEEE. The CDR3 spans 13 residues. For the CDR3, the DNA is TGTGCCAGCAGCTACGACAGGGATGAGACCCAGTACTTC. It encodes CASSYDRDETQYF.

The chain employs TRBV7-9 and TRBJ1-6; 8 bases map to TRBD1. After removal of 4 bases from V and 8 bases from J, the junction contained 4 bases not matched to a gene. The germline V gene encodes CDR1 SEHNR and CDR2 FQNEAQ (reference sequence). This CDR3 region has 14 residues. CDR3 nucleotide sequence: TGTGCCAGCAGCTCTGGACAGGGATATTCACCCCTCCACTTT. Its translation: CASSSGQGYSPLHF.

The genes are TRBV7-3 and TRBJ2-3, with D tentatively TRBD2 (7 bases). The CDR3 length is 14 residues. Trimming left V 2 bases short and J 2 bases short, with 8 bases between. Germline assignment: CDR1 SGHTA and CDR2 FQGTGA. For the CDR3, the DNA is TGTGCCAGCAGCTTAGCGGGGGCCACAGATACGCAGTATTTT. Translation gives CASSLAGATDTQYF.

The CDR3 DNA is TGTGCCAGCAGCTTAACTAGCGGGCAAGAGACCCAGTACTTC. Amino acids: CASSLTSGQETQYF. The chain joins TRBV7-2 to TRBJ2-5; TRBD2 matches at 9 bases. Germline trimming cut 2 bases from V and 2 bases from J; bases unmatched to any gene: 0. CDR1 SGHTA and CDR2 FQGNSA come from the germline V gene. CDR3 length: 14 residues.

This chain uses TRBV7-3 with TRBJ2-3; weak D call: TRBD2 (7 bases). The CDR3 is 15 residues long. V was pared by 5 bases and J by 4 bases, with 16 bases between. From germline, CDR1 is SGHTA and CDR2 FQGTGA. The CDR3 coding sequence is TGTGCCAGCAGCCGAGGGGCGGGGGCTGCAGATACGCAGTATTTT. Encoded protein: CASSRGAGAADTQYF.

The V call is TRBV10-2, the J call TRBJ1-2, with TRBD1 identical over 9 bases. CDR3 size: 13 residues. The V segment lost 6 bases and the J segment 8 bases; nucleotides outside the gene matches: 7. Germline CDR1 and CDR2: WSHSY and SAAADI. The CDR3 region has the DNA TGCGCCAGCAGCCCGACAGGGGGTGACGGCTACACCTTC. It yields the protein CASSPTGGDGYTF.

The gene calls are TRBV19 and TRBJ2-7; 9 positions agree with TRBD1. The CDR3 is 15 amino acids. Germline V lookup: CDR1 LNHDA, CDR2 SQIVND (reference sequence). J lost 3 bases, V lost 8 bases, and 11 bases had no gene match. This CDR3 reads CASRLDRGGVYEQYF. The CDR3 bases are TGTGCCAGTCGCTTAGACAGGGGGGGAGTCTACGAGCAGTACTTC.

The rearrangement links TRBV7-9 to TRBJ1-1, with D unclear. CDR3 length: 11 amino acids. Germline CDR1 is SEHNR and CDR2 is FQNEAQ (reference sequence). V lost 0 bases and J 7 bases, leaving 3 bases between the germline ends. CDR3 nucleotide sequence: TGTGCCAGCAGCTTAGCGGGTGAAGCTTTCTTT. Encoded protein: CASSLAGEAFF.

This clone was recorded a few times. This chain joins TRBV29-1 and TRBJ1-2, with D possibly TRBD1 on 5 matching bases. The ends were cut back, 5 bases at V and 4 bases at J, with 11 bases in the middle. The CDR3 spans 12 residues. Germline assignment: CDR1 SQVTM and CDR2 ANQGSEA. CDR3: CSVQSQGYGYTF. The DNA of the CDR3 is TGCAGCGTTCAGAGTCAGGGCTATGGCTACACCTTC.

This chain connects TRBV7-2 to TRBJ2-3, with unresolved D. With 1 base removed from V and 5 bases from J, the gap between germline ends came to 13 bases. Germline values: CDR1 SGHTA, CDR2 FQGNSA. This CDR3 has 15 residues. The DNA of the CDR3 is TGTGCCAGCAGCTTAGATCCCTCGGGTATAGATACGCAGTATTTT. Residues: CASSLDPSGIDTQYF.

The chain combines TRBV7-2 with TRBJ2-1; D may be TRBD1 (6 bases). The germline V and J ends were trimmed by 3 bases and 4 bases, with 10 bases remaining between them. Germline CDR1 reads SGHTA; CDR2 reads FQGNSA. CDR3 size: 14 residues. The CDR3 sequence is CASSFRGGYNEQFF. The CDR3 region has the DNA TGTGCCAGCAGCTTCCGAGGGGGATACAATGAGCAGTTCTTC.

The V call is TRBV2, the J call TRBJ2-5; D is undetermined. The V gene lost 5 bases and the J gene lost 4 bases, with 14 bases spanning the gap. The CDR3 is 14 residues long. Germline V CDR1 and CDR2: SNHLY, FYNNEI. The CDR3 nucleotides are TGTGCCAGCAGTCCGGACGGTTGGGGAGAGACCCAGTACTTC. It encodes CASSPDGWGETQYF.

J is TRBJ2-1 and V is TRBV7-9; TRBD1 might be the D (6 bases). CDR3 length equals 11 residues. The V gene's germline CDR1 is SEHNR and CDR2 FQNEAQ (reference sequence). Trimming removed 3 bases from V and 10 bases from J, with 7 bases in between. CDR3 nucleotide sequence: TGTGCCAGCAGCTTTACAGGGGAGCAGTTCTTC. It specifies CASSFTGEQFF. Looking up the rest from reference TRBV7-9 and TRBJ2-1 gives the full variable domain: DTGVSQNPRHKITKRGQNVTFRCDPISEHNRLYWYRQTLGQGPEFLTYFQNEAQLEKSRLLSDRFSAERPKGSFSTLEIQRTEQGDSAMYLCASSFTGEQFFGPGTRLTVL.

V and J are TRBV5-2 and TRBJ1-2. TRBV5-2 is deemed a pseudogene. The CDR3 runs to 16 residues. The CDR3: CASKRRRVRKTYGYTF. CDR3 nucleotide sequence: TGTGCCAGCAAGCGTAGGCGAGTACGAAAGACCTATGGCTACACCTTC.